The clone carrying this TCR beta chain was counted a few times. The antigen is not known. Germline assignment: CDR1 SEHNR and CDR2 FQNEAQ (reference sequence). CDR3 length: 16 residues. V lost 2 bases and J 2 bases, leaving 12 bases between the germline ends. The data stem from a study of T-cell memory formation after mild COVID-19. Constant-segment primers and 5'RACE yielded cDNA libraries for TCR alpha and TCR beta, each carrying sample barcodes and UMIs. TCRdb re-derived calls from the 5' RACE reads in MiXCR, one entry per CDR3 protein. The table lists approximately 100,000 distinct CDR3 sequences, about an eighth of them singletons. Study results and limitations: Clones from the second wave (peaking day 37) had unconfirmed SARS-CoV-2 specificity.

This chain links TRBV7-9 with TRBJ1-4, with D possibly being TRBD1 (6 bases). This TCR was recovered from an adult woman who had mild COVID-19 (a few samples of this study predate the infection). Cell type and time point are not known. What was sequenced was PBMCs or a T cell subset sorted from them (not recorded which). CDR3: CASSLPQGTTNEKLFF. CDR3 in DNA: TGTGCCAGCAGCTTACCACAGGGCACCACTAATGAAAAACTGTTTTTT.